These 16 T cell receptor beta chains originate from one sample sequenced in a study of blood T cell repertoires in COVID-19. Measured with immunoSEQ multiplex PCR; TCRdb has only the in-frame clones, and not every one. The sample holds 65,000 to 75,000 clones, about 80% seen once. Input material: peripheral blood. The receptor source for this set is a woman in her sixties with acute or convalescent COVID-19.

V and J are TRBV27 and TRBJ1-6, with D tentatively TRBD1 (6 bases). The CDR3 is 17 residues long. The ends were cut back, 3 bases at V and 9 bases at J, with 21 bases in the middle. CDR1 and CDR2 from the germline V gene are MNHEY and SMNVEV (reference sequence). The chain's CDR3 is CASSFSGQGSSGSPLHF. The DNA for the CDR3 is TGTGCCAGCAGTTTTAGTGGGCAGGGGAGCTCGGGTTCACCCCTCCACTTT.

The chain combines TRBV2 with TRBJ1-2; 10 nucleotides match TRBD1. This CDR3 contains 13 residues. Germline-derived CDR1 and CDR2 are SNHLY and FYNNEI. The junction had 7 bases not matched to a gene; V was cut back by 6 bases and J by 9 bases. The DNA of the CDR3 is TGTGCCAGCAGCGCGGGACAGGGGTTGAGCTACACCTTC. Translating gives CASSAGQGLSYTF.

The chain combines TRBV9 with TRBJ1-2, with unresolved D. This CDR3 region has 10 residues. Germline V gene data show CDR1 as SGDLS and CDR2 as YYNGEE. Trimming cost V 4 bases and J 6 bases, with 4 bases left between them. The CDR3 DNA reads TGTGCCAGCAGCTCCGATGGCTACACCTTC. Residues: CASSSDGYTF.

The V and J genes are TRBV7-6 and TRBJ2-1; 8 nucleotides agree with TRBD1. The germline V gene encodes CDR1 SGHVS and CDR2 FNYEAQ. The junction had 1 base not matched to a gene; V was cut back by 1 base and J by 2 bases. The CDR3 totals 15 residues. This chain's CDR3 is CASSLGQGTYNEQFF. The CDR3 DNA reads TGTGCCAGCAGCTTAGGACAGGGGACCTACAATGAGCAGTTCTTC. Filled out from reference TRBV7-6 and TRBJ2-1, the complete variable domain reads GAGVSQSPRYKVTKRGQDVALRCDPISGHVSLYWYRQALGQGPEFLTYFNYEAQQDKSGLPNDRFSAERPEGSISTLTIQRTEQRDSAMYRCASSLGQGTYNEQFFGPGTRLTVL.

The chain couples TRBV19 to TRBJ2-5; 8 bases align to TRBD1. This CDR3 contains 14 residues. V trimming: 6 bases; J trimming: 5 bases; junction bases outside the gene matches: 8. Germline lookup yields CDR1 LNHDA and CDR2 SQIVND (reference sequence). The CDR3 DNA sequence: TGTGCCAGTAGGACGACAGGGGTGAGGGAGACCCAGTACTTC. Its translation: CASRTTGVRETQYF.

The chain recombines TRBV19 with TRBJ1-2; D may be TRBD1 (5 bases). This CDR3 region has 13 residues. The V gene's germline CDR1 is LNHDA and CDR2 SQIVND (reference sequence). V lost 3 bases and J 8 bases, leaving 13 bases between the germline ends. The CDR3 DNA reads TGTGCCAGTAGTATCTGGGGGGGTTCCGGCTACACCTTC. It encodes CASSIWGGSGYTF. The full variable domain, in which reference TRBV19 and TRBJ1-2 provide the parts outside the CDR3, is DGGITQSPKYLFRKEGQNVTLSCEQNLNHDAMYWYRQDPGQGLRLIYYSQIVNDFQKGDIAEGYSVSREKKESFPLTVTSAQKNPTAFYLCASSIWGGSGYTFGSGTRLTVV.

The CDR3 sequence is CASSSRQGSLGAFF. The CDR3 DNA reads TGTGCCAGCAGCTCGCGACAGGGTAGTTTAGGAGCTTTCTTT. The genes are TRBV5-5 and TRBJ1-1, with TRBD1 matching over 7 bases. CDR1 is SGHKS, CDR2 YYEKEE, per germline (reference sequence). The CDR3 has 14 amino acids. The V and J ends lost 3 bases and 10 bases, in that order; junction bases with no gene match: 12.

The chain links TRBV19 to TRBJ2-2, with TRBD2 matching 9 bases. The V gene's germline CDR1 is LNHDA and CDR2 SQIVND (reference sequence). The length of the CDR3 is 15 residues. The junction had 3 bases not matched to a gene; V was cut back by 3 bases and J by 4 bases. The CDR3 loop is CASSIETSGTGELFF. CDR3 nucleotides: TGTGCCAGTAGTATTGAGACTAGCGGCACCGGGGAGCTGTTTTTT.

The chain employs TRBV7-3 and TRBJ2-3, with 9 bases fitting TRBD2. This CDR3 contains 21 residues. Germline CDR1 and CDR2: SGHTA and FQGTGA. V shed 1 base and J 0 bases; nucleotides not matched to a gene: 17. CDR3: CASSLRARAAAGGPSTDTQYF. The CDR3 DNA reads TGTGCCAGCAGCTTAAGAGCGAGGGCAGCGGCGGGGGGGCCGAGCACAGATACGCAGTATTTT. Based on the CDR3 plus reference TRBV7-3 and TRBJ2-3, the full variable domain is GAGVSQTPSNKVTEKGKYVELRCDPISGHTALYWYRQSLGQGPEFLIYFQGTGAADDSGLPNDRFFAVRPEGSVSTLKIQRTERGDSAVYLCASSLRARAAAGGPSTDTQYFGPGTRLTVL.

The chain employs TRBV7-3 and TRBJ2-1; TRBD2 matches 11 bases. Germline-derived CDR1 and CDR2 are SGHTA and FQGTGA. V gave up 5 bases and J gave up 7 bases; unmatched junction bases: 4. There are 14 residues in the CDR3. The CDR3 DNA reads TGTGCCAGCAGCCAAGGACTAGCGGGTAATGAGCAGTTCTTC. This translates into CASSQGLAGNEQFF.

This clone was counted once. V usage is TRBV24-1 and J usage is TRBJ1-5, with D perhaps TRBD1 (6 bases). Germline V CDR1 and CDR2: KGHDR, SFDVKD. The V end was cut by 5 bases, the J end by 2 bases, with 12 bases between. The CDR3 runs to 15 residues. This CDR3 reads CATSGGGGGNQPQHF. CDR3 nucleotides: TGTGCCACCAGTGGGGGGGGCGGCGGCAATCAGCCCCAGCATTTT.

This clone was recorded only once. The rearrangement uses TRBV3-1 (or the pseudogene TRBV3-2) and TRBJ2-2; D may be TRBD2 (5 bases). V lost 2 bases and J 2 bases, leaving 12 bases between the germline ends. Germline V gene lookup returns CDR1 LGHDT and CDR2 YNNKEL (reference sequence). The CDR3 has 16 residues. The CDR3 sequence is CASSQRTGVNTGELFF. The CDR3 nucleotides read TGTGCCAGCAGCCAACGGACCGGGGTAAACACCGGGGAGCTGTTTTTT.

The sample holds one count of this clone. At one end the junction does not follow the germline gene, possibly because of a read error. The chain combines TRBV7-3 with TRBJ2-7, with 10 bases lining up with TRBD1. From germline, CDR1 is SGHTA and CDR2 FQGTGA. There are 15 residues in the CDR3. As DNA, the CDR3 is TGTGCCAGCAGCCTAACGACAGGGGGCCCCCACGAGCAGTACTTC. Its translation: CASSLTTGGPHEQYF. Filled out from reference TRBV7-3 and TRBJ2-7, the complete variable domain reads GAGVSQTPSNKVTEKGKYVELRCDPISGHTALYWYRQSLGQGPEFLIYFQGTGAADDSGLPNDRFFAVRPEGSVSTLKIQRTERGDSAVYLCASSLTTGGPHEQYFGPGTRLTVT.

The rearrangement joins TRBV18 to TRBJ2-2; 7 bases align to TRBD1. With 6 bases clipped from V and 2 bases from J, the junction kept 9 bases outside the gene matches. This CDR3 comprises 16 residues. Looked up from germline, CDR1 is KGHSH and CDR2 is LQKENI. The CDR3 reads CASSYGQALNTGELFF. In DNA, the CDR3 is TGTGCCAGCTCGTACGGACAGGCCCTTAACACCGGGGAGCTGTTTTTT. Drawing the rest from reference TRBV18 and TRBJ2-2, the complete variable domain is NAGVMQNPRHLVRRRGQEARLRCSPMKGHSHVYWYRQLPEEGLKFMVYLQKENIIDESGMPKERFSAEFPKEGPSILRIQQVVRGDSAAYFCASSYGQALNTGELFFGEGSRLTVL.

The chain couples TRBV19 to TRBJ1-5; 8 nucleotides agree with TRBD1. Germline CDR1 LNHDA, CDR2 SQIVND (reference sequence). After removal of 6 bases from V and 5 bases from J, the junction contained 6 bases not matched to a gene. This CDR3 has 14 amino acids. The CDR3 protein is CASRGSGGHQPQHF. In nucleotides, the CDR3 is TGTGCCAGTAGAGGGTCAGGGGGCCATCAGCCCCAGCATTTT. Together with reference TRBV19 and TRBJ1-5, the CDR3 gives the full variable domain: DGGITQSPKYLFRKEGQNVTLSCEQNLNHDAMYWYRQDPGQGLRLIYYSQIVNDFQKGDIAEGYSVSREKKESFPLTVTSAQKNPTAFYLCASRGSGGHQPQHFGDGTRLSIL.

The CDR3 DNA follows: TGCGCCAGCAGCGGGACAGGGGTGGAAAAACTGTTTTTT. Its translation is CASSGTGVEKLFF. This chain joins TRBV5-1 and TRBJ1-4; 10 positions agree with TRBD1. Germline lookup yields CDR1 SGHRS and CDR2 YFSETQ. The V gene end was trimmed by 4 bases and the J gene end by 8 bases; junction bases not matched to a gene: 2. This CDR3 is built from 13 residues.